This T cell receptor (beta chain) came from a study of shared clonotypes between healthy human individuals. Germline V gives CDR1 SGHRS, CDR2 YFSETQ. Trimming removed 1 base at V and 0 bases at J, with 7 bases between. The CDR3 consists of 15 residues. The donors, healthy adults who were HIV-negative, had experienced no recent acute infections or vaccinations. TCRdb's copy holds only in-frame clones and misses some; the assay was immunoSEQ multiplex PCR. Of fewer than 3 million clones listed, around 92% are singletons. As regards this clone: Other DNA sequences in the sample encode the same CDR3.

This chain uses TRBV5-1 with TRBJ2-2; the D is unclear. The clonotype comes from a man between 18 and 29 years old in good health. Some clones in this sample may be carry-over from other donors' samples. Source material: naive CD4+ T cells from PBMCs. Subset: CD45RA+ positively selected. Written as DNA, the CDR3 is TGCGCCAGCAGCTTGACAGCAGCGAACACCGGGGAGCTGTTTTTT. It yields the protein CASSLTAANTGELFF. Supplemented by reference TRBV5-1 and TRBJ2-2, the full variable domain reads KAGVTQTPRYLIKTRGQQVTLSCSPISGHRSVSWYQQTPGQGLQFLFEYFSETQRNKGNFPGRFSGRQFSNSRSEMNVSTLELGDSALYLCASSLTAANTGELFFGEGSRLTVL.